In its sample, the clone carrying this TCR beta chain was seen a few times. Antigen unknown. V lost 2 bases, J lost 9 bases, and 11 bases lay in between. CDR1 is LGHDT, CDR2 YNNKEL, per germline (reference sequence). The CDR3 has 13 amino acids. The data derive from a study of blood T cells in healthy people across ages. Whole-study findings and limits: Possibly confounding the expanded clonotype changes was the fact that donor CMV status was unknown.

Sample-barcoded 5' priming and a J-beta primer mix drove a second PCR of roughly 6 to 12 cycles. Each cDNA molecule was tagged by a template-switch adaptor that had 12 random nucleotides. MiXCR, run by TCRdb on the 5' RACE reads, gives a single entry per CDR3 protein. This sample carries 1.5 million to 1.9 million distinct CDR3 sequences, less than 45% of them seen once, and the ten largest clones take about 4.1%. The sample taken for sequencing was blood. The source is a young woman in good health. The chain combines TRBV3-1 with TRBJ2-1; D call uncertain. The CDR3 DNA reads TGTGCCAGCAGCCAACCCACCGTTTCTGAGCAGTTCTTC. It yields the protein CASSQPTVSEQFF.